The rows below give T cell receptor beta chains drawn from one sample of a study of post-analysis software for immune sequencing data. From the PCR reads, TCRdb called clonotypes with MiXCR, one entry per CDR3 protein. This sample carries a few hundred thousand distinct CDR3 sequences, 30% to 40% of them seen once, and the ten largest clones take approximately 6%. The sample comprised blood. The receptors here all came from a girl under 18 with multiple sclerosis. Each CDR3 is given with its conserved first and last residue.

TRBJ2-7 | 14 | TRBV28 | CASSPGVGVYEQYF
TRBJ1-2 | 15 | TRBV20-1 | CSASPPGYANYGYTF
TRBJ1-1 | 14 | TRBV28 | CASSLLRGWSEAFF
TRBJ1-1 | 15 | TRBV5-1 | CASSLLTGGFTEAFF
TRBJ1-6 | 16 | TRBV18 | CASSPLPGQGNSPLHF
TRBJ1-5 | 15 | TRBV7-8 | CASSLAGISNQPQHF
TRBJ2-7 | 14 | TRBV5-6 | CASSLGGRTYEQYF
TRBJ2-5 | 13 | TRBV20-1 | CSAWNLIQETQYF
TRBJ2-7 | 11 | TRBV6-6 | CASSSPWEQYF
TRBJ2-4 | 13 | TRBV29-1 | CSVDGQGGNIQYF
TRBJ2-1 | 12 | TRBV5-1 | CASSFNCNEQFF
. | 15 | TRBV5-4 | CASSLQAGLRETQYF